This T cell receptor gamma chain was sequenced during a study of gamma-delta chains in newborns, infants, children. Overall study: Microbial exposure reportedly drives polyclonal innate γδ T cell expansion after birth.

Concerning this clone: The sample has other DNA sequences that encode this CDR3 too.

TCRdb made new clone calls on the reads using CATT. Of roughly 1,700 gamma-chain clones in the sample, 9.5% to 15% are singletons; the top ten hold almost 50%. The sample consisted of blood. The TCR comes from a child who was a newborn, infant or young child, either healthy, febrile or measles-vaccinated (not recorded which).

The CDR3 DNA sequence: TGTGCCTTGTGGGAGGGCAAGTTGGGCAAAAAAATCAAGGTATTT. Amino acid sequence: CALWEGKLGKKIKVF. The chain is built from TRGV9 and TRGJP. The CDR3 is made up of 15 amino acids. CDR1 GITISATS and CDR2 ISYDGTV come from the germline V gene (reference sequence). J gave up 8 bases and V 2 bases, and 3 bases lay outside the gene matches.